This T cell receptor (beta chain) is from a study of blood T cell repertoires in COVID-19. Turning to the study itself: Sites in the United States, Italy and Spain provided acute and convalescent COVID-19 samples. Sources were T cells, B-cell-depleted T cells, or PBMCs; the material itself was cDNA or gDNA.

This CDR3 is 16 amino acids long. Original data processing: Counts of nucleated cells, estimated from reference gene primer amplification, were obtained. Sequencing used immunoSEQ multiplex PCR; TCRdb keeps in-frame clones, though not all of them. That table supplies the V and J calls and clone size; D and trimming were determined from the DNA. The profile shows about 170,000 clones, around 82% of them singletons. The sample comprised peripheral blood. V usage is TRBV21-1 and J usage is TRBJ1-4; the D call in the table, TRBD1, was not verified against the DNA. TRBV21-1 is labeled a pseudogene. This clonotype originated in a woman over 75 with acute or convalescent COVID-19. CDR3: CARYISGRVFNEKLFF. CDR3 DNA: TGTGCCAGATATATATCGGGCAGGGTATTTAATGAAAAACTGTTTTTT.